This TCR beta chain was recovered during a study of blood T cell dynamics during melanoma immunotherapy. Study as a whole: Patients with metastatic melanoma got pembrolizumab or nivolumab-ipilimumab as first-line care.

Assay: immunoSEQ multiplex PCR; the TCRdb copy retains only in-frame clones and omits some. The sample carries over 10,000 clones, about 91% recorded once. The germline gives CDR1 SGHDT, CDR2 YYEEEE. The CDR3 is 16 residues long. Between the trimmed V and J ends, which lost 0 bases and 0 bases, there was a span of 10 bases. Time point meaning: pre-treatment baseline. The genes are TRBV5-6 and TRBJ1-3; D unclear. Sequencing used effector memory CD8+ T cells from blood, obtained from a patient treated with checkpoint blockade. This TCR came from a human donor with melanoma. For the CDR3, the DNA is TGTGCCAGCAGCTTGGGTGCGGACCTCTCTGGAAACACCATATATTTT. It encodes CASSLGADLSGNTIYF.